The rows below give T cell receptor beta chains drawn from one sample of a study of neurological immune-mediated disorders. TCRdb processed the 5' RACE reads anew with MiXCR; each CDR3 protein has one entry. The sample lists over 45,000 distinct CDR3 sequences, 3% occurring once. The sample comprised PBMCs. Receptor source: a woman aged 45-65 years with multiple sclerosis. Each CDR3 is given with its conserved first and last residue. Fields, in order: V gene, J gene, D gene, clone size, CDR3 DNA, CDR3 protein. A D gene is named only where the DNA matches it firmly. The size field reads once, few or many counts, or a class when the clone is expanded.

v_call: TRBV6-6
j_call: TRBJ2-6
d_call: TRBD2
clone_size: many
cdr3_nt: TGTGCCAGCTTCCCGGGAGGGCCCAGCTCTGGGGCCAACGTCCTGACTTTC
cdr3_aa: CASFPGGPSSGANVLTF

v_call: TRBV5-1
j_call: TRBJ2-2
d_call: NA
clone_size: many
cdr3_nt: TGCGCCAGCAGCTTGGAGGGCGGGGCGAACACCGGGGAGCTGTTTTTT
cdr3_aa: CASSLEGGANTGELFF

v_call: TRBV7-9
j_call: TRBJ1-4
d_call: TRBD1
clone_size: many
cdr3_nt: TGTGCCAGCAGCCGGGACAGGGCTAATGAAAAACTGTTTTTT
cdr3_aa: CASSRDRANEKLFF

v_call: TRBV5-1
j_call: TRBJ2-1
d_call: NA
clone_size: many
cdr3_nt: TGCGCCAGCAGCTTGGTTTGGGGAGTCAATGAGCAGTTCTTC
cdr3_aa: CASSLVWGVNEQFF

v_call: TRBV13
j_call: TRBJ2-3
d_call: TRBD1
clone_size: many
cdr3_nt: TGTGCCAGCAGCTGGAAGACAGGGAGCACAGATACGCAGTATTTT
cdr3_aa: CASSWKTGSTDTQYF

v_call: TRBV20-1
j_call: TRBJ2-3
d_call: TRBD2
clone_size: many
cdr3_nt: TGCAGTGCCTGGACTAGCGAAAGCACAGATACGCAGTATTTT
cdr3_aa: CSAWTSESTDTQYF

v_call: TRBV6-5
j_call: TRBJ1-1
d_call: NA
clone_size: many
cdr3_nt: TGTGCCAGCATCCCGGGGGAGAACACTGAAGCTTTCTTT
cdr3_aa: CASIPGENTEAFF

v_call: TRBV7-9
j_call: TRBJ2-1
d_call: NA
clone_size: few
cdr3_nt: TGTGCCAGCAGCCCACCTTACTCCTACAATGAGCAGTTCTTC
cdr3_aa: CASSPPYSYNEQFF

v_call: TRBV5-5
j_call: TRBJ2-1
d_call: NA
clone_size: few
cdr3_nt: TGTGTCAGTACCACGTTTCAGGTGAATGAGCAGTTCTTC
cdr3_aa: CVSTTFQVNEQFF

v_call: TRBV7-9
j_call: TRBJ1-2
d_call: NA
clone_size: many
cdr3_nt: TGTGCCAGCAGCCCTCCGGGGCCAGATTATAACTATGGCTACACCTTC
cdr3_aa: CASSPPGPDYNYGYTF

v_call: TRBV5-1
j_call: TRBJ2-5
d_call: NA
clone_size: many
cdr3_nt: TGCGCCAGCAGCTTGGTGCCGGCGGACAGCTCGGAGACCCAGTACTTC
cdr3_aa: CASSLVPADSSETQYF

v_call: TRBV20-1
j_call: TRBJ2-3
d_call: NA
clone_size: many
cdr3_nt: TGCAGTGCGTCGACTAGCACAGATACGCAGTATTTT
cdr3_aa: CSASTSTDTQYF

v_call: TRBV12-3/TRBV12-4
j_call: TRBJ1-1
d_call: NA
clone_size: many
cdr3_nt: TGTGCCAGCAGTTTTGAATCAGGGAACACTGAAGCTTTCTTT
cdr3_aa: CASSFESGNTEAFF

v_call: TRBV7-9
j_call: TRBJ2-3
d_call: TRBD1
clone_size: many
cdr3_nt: TGTGCCAGCAGCAACCGGGACAGGGTTGAAGATACGCAGTATTTT
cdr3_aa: CASSNRDRVEDTQYF

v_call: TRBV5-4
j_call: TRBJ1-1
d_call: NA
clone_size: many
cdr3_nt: TGTGCCAGCAGCTTGGTACAGCAGATGAACACTGAAGCTTTCTTT
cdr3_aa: CASSLVQQMNTEAFF

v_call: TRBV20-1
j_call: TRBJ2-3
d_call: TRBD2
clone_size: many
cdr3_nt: TGCAGTGCCTCGACTAGCGGGAGTATCCCCAGCACAGATACGCAGTATTTT
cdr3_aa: CSASTSGSIPSTDTQYF

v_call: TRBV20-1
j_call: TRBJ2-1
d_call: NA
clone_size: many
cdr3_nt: TGCAGTGCTACCGAGACGGACTACAATGAGCAGTTCTTC
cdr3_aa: CSATETDYNEQFF

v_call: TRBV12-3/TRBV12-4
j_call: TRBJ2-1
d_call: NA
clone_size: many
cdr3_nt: TGTGCCAGCAGCCCCACTGTCGGGAATGAGCAGTTCTTC
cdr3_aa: CASSPTVGNEQFF

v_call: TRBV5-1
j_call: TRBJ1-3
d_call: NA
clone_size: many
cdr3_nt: TGCGCCAGCAGCTTAAGGGTCGTACAGCTCTCTGGAAACACCATATATTTT
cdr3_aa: CASSLRVVQLSGNTIYF

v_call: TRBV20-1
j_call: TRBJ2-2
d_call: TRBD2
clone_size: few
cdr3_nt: TGCAGTGCTAGACGTCTAGCGGGAGCAGGGGAGCTGTTTTTT
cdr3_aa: CSARRLAGAGELFF

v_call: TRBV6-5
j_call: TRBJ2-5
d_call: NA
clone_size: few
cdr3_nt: TGTGCCAGCAAATCTTCTGGACAAGCCCAAGAGACCCAGTACTTC
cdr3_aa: CASKSSGQAQETQYF

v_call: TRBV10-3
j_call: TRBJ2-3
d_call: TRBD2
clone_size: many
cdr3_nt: TGTGCCACAAAGACTAGCGGGGCTTCAGATACGCAGTATTTT
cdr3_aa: CATKTSGASDTQYF

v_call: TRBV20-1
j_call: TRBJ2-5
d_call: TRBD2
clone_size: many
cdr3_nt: TGCAGTGCTTTCATGACTAGCGGGAGGCGGGAGACCCAGTACTTC
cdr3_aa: CSAFMTSGRRETQYF

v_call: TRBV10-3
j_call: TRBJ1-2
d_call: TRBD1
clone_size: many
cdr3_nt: TGTGCCATCAGTGAATCAGGACAGGGGACCTATGGCTACACCTTC
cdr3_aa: CAISESGQGTYGYTF

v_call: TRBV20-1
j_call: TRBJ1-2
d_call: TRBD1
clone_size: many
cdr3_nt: TGCAGTGCCAGGGACAGGGAGGATTTTGGGTATGGCTACACCTTC
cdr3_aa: CSARDREDFGYGYTF

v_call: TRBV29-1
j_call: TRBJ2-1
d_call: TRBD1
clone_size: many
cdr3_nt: TGCAGCGTTGGGGGACAGGGTTACAATGAGCAGTTCTTC
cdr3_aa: CSVGGQGYNEQFF

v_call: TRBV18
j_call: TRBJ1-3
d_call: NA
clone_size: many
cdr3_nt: TGTGCCAGCTCACCAGCAGGGACTGGAAACACCATATATTTT
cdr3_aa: CASSPAGTGNTIYF

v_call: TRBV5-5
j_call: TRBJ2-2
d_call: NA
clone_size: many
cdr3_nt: TGTGCCAGCAGCTTGGACAGGGTTGACACCGGGGAGCTGTTTTTT
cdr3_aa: CASSLDRVDTGELFF

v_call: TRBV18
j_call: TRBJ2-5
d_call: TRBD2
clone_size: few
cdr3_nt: TGTGACAGCTCAACGACCCAGGGCGGGAGAAACTTC
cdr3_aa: CDSSTTQGGRNF

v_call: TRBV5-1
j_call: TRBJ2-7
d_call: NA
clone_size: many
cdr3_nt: TGCGCCAGCAGCTTGAACGAAAACTACGAGCAGTACTTC
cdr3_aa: CASSLNENYEQYF

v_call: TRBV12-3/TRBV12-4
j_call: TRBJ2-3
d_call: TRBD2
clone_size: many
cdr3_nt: TGTGCCAGCAGTTTGCCTAGCGGGGGGCGCGTGCAGTATTTT
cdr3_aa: CASSLPSGGRVQYF

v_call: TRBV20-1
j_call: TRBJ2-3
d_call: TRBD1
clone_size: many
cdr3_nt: TGCAGTGCTAGAGATCTCCGACAGGGGAGGAGCACAGATACGCAGTATTTT
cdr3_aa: CSARDLRQGRSTDTQYF

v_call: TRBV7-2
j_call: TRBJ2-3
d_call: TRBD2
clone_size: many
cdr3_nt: TGTGCCAGCAGCTTAGCGAGGGCGGGGGGAAATACGCAGTATTTT
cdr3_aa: CASSLARAGGNTQYF

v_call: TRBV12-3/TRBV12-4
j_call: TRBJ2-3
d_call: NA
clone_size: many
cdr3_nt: TGTGCCAGCAGTTCGCACCAAACCGAGAGCACAGATACGCAGTATTTT
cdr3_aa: CASSSHQTESTDTQYF

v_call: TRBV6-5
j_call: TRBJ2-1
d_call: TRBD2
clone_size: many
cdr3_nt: TGTGCCAGCCGGACTAGTTTCCATGAGCAGTTCTTC
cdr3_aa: CASRTSFHEQFF